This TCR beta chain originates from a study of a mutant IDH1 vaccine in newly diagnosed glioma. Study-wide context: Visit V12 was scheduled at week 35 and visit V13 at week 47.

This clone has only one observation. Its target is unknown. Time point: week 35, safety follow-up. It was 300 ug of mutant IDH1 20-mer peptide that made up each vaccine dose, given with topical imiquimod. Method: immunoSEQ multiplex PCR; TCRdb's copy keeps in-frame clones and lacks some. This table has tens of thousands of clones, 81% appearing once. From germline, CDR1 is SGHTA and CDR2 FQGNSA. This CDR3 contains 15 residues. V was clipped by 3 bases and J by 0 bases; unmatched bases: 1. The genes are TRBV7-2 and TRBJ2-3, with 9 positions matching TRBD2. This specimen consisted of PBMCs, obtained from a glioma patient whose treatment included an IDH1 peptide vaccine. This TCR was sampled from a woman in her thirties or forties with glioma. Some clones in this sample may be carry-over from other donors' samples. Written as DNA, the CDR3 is TGTGCCAGCAGCTTTAGCGGGGGTAGCACAGATACGCAGTATTTT. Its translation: CASSFSGGSTDTQYF.